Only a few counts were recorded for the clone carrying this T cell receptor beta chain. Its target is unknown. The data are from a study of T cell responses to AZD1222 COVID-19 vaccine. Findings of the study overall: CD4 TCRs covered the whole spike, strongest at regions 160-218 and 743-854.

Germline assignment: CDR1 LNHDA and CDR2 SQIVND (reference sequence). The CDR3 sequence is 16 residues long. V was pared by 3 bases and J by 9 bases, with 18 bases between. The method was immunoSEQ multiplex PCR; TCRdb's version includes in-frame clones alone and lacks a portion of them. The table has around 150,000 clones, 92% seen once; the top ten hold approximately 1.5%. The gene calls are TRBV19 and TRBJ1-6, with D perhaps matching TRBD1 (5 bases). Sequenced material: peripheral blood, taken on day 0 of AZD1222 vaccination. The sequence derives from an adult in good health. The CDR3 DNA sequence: TGTGCCAGTAGTATCATCGGAGGGGATATAGGTTCACCCCTCCACTTT. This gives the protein CASSIIGGDIGSPLHF.